Listed below are T cell receptor beta chains from one sample, sequenced in a study of T cells in Graves' hyperthyroidism and ophthalmopathy. TCRdb analysed the multiplex PCR reads with MiXCR anew, one entry per CDR3 protein. The profile shows about 740,000 distinct CDR3 sequences, around 13% of them singletons. The material sequenced was blood. These receptors were collected from a woman between 18 and 30 years old with Graves' hyperthyroidism. CDR3s include the opening cysteine and the closing phenylalanine or tryptophan. A D gene is named only where the DNA matches it firmly. Size is omitted from some rows. Given values are once, few, many or a class for expanded clones.

clone size,D gene,V gene,J gene,CDR3 DNA,CDR3 protein
.,TRBD2,TRBV6-2/TRBV6-3,TRBJ2-7,TGTGCCAGCAAGATCCAAGCGGGAGTCGGCTACGAGCAGTACTTC,CASKIQAGVGYEQYF
many,TRBD1,TRBV6-1,TRBJ1-2,TGTGCCAGCAGCCCCAGGGGACAGGGTAACGGCTACACCTTC,CASSPRGQGNGYTF
few,.,TRBV19,TRBJ2-3,TGTGCCAGTGAGGACCGTTCCGGCACAGATACGCAGTATTTT,CASEDRSGTDTQYF
.,.,TRBV24-1,TRBJ2-2,TGTGCCACCAGTGATTTGTCCAGGAACACCGGGGAGCTGTTTTTT,CATSDLSRNTGELFF
many,TRBD2,TRBV5-5,TRBJ2-3,TGTGCCAGCAGACACGGGACTAGCGGGAGTGATACGCAGTATTTT,CASRHGTSGSDTQYF
many,TRBD2,TRBV20-1,TRBJ2-1,TGCAGTGCTAGGGACGGCGGGAGGGCTTACTACAATGAGCAGTTCTTC,CSARDGGRAYYNEQFF
.,.,TRBV4-1,TRBJ2-1,TGCGCCAGCAGCCTGGACTTGAGTGGACTATACAATGAGCAGTTCTTC,CASSLDLSGLYNEQFF
many,.,TRBV5-1,TRBJ1-2,TGCGCCAGCAGAGAAGGGACGGAAGGCGCCTACACCTTC,CASREGTEGAYTF
.,TRBD2,TRBV12-3/TRBV12-4,TRBJ2-3,TGTGCCAGCGTCGGTGGACTAGCGGGACCGGTTTTAGATACGCAGTATTTT,CASVGGLAGPVLDTQYF
many,.,TRBV11-2,TRBJ2-1,TGTGCCAGCAGCTTAGATCTAACCTCCTACAATGAGCAGTTCTTC,CASSLDLTSYNEQFF
.,.,TRBV12-3/TRBV12-4,TRBJ2-7,TGTGCCAGCAGTTTAAGGTACCCCTACGAGCAGTACTTC,CASSLRYPYEQYF
few,.,TRBV29-1,TRBJ2-5,TGCAGCGTTGAAGGGCAGCAGGAGACCCAGTACTTC,CSVEGQQETQYF
.,.,TRBV20-1,TRBJ2-7,TGCAGTGCCCCGGAGCTAGCGCCAGCCTACGAGCAGTACTTC,CSAPELAPAYEQYF
many,TRBD2,TRBV2,TRBJ2-3,TGTGCCAGCAGTGACGTGGGAGGGAACACAGATACGCAGTATTTT,CASSDVGGNTDTQYF
many,TRBD2,TRBV2,TRBJ2-3,TGTGCCAGCAGTGTCACCCCGGGGGGAGATACGCAGTATTTT,CASSVTPGGDTQYF
.,.,TRBV18,TRBJ1-5,TGTGCCAGCTCACCCCAGGGTACTAATCAGCCCCAGCATTTT,CASSPQGTNQPQHF
.,.,TRBV29-1,TRBJ2-5,TGCAGCGTTGTTCCTCTCTTGGAGACCCAGCACTTC,CSVVPLLETQHF
many,.,TRBV7-9,TRBJ2-5,TGTGCCAGCAGCTTAGGCCTGGGGTCGGAAGAGACCCAGTACTTC,CASSLGLGSEETQYF
few,.,TRBV24-1,TRBJ2-5,TGTGCCACCAGTGATTATCCCTTGGCAGGGGAGACCCAGTACTTC,CATSDYPLAGETQYF
few,.,TRBV20-1,TRBJ2-7,TGCAGTGCTAGAGAGAGTCCAAGCTCCTACGAGCAGTACTTC,CSARESPSSYEQYF
few,TRBD1,TRBV7-9,TRBJ2-7,TGTGCCAGCAGCTGGCTAACAGGACAGGTCTCCTACGAGCAGTACTTC,CASSWLTGQVSYEQYF
.,TRBD1,TRBV20-1,TRBJ1-6,TGCAGTGCTCGAAGGACAGGGGAGAATTCACCCCTCCACTTT,CSARRTGENSPLHF
many,TRBD2,TRBV7-3,TRBJ2-2,TGTGCCAGCAGCCAGGGACTAGCGGTCGGGGAGCTGTTTTTT,CASSQGLAVGELFF
.,.,TRBV27,TRBJ1-2,TGTGCCAGCAGTTTAGTGAATTCTAACTATGGCTACACCTTC,CASSLVNSNYGYTF
.,TRBD2,TRBV4-3,TRBJ2-7,TGCGCCAGCAGCCATGGACTAGCGGGCTCCTACGAGCAGTACTTC,CASSHGLAGSYEQYF
.,.,TRBV19,TRBJ1-5,TGTGCCAGTATTGGGTCTGCCAGGGCTCCCGGCCAGCCCCAGCATTTT,CASIGSARAPGQPQHF
many,TRBD2,TRBV18,TRBJ2-7,TGTGCCAGCTCACGGGGGACTAGCGGGATCTACGAGCAGTACTTC,CASSRGTSGIYEQYF
many,.,TRBV6-5,TRBJ1-5,TGTGCCAGCAGTTACTCGAGGGAAAGGACTATGACCCAGCATTTT,CASSYSRERTMTQHF
.,TRBD2,TRBV9,TRBJ2-1,TGTGCCAGCAGCGTGGGGACGGGACTAGCGGGCAACAATGAGCAGTTCTTC,CASSVGTGLAGNNEQFF
.,.,TRBV20-1,TRBJ1-6,TGCAGTGCTAGCCCGGACAGTAATTCACCCCTCCACTTT,CSASPDSNSPLHF
.,.,TRBV9,TRBJ2-7,TGTGCCAGCAGCGTAGCCGGGACGGTCTCCTACGAGCAGTACTTC,CASSVAGTVSYEQYF
.,.,TRBV9,TRBJ1-1,TGTGCCAGCAGCCCCATTTCCGGAGCAGCGAGGAGGACTGAAGCTTTCTTT,CASSPISGAARRTEAFF
.,.,TRBV7-8,TRBJ1-5,TGTGCCAGCAGCTCCCGGAGGGGCGGGTTTCAGCCCCAGCATTTT,CASSSRRGGFQPQHF
many,.,TRBV30,TRBJ1-5,TGTGCCTGGAGTAGTGGGGGGCGTAGCAATCAGCCCCAGCATTTT,CAWSSGGRSNQPQHF
.,TRBD1,TRBV29-1,TRBJ1-1,TGCAGCGTTGGACAGGGGGCTTGGAGCACTGAAGCTTTCTTT,CSVGQGAWSTEAFF
.,.,TRBV28,TRBJ1-5,TGTGCCAGCACCACAAAGGGACTCAGGGGTCGAGGTCAGCCCCAGCATTTT,CASTTKGLRGRGQPQHF
few,.,TRBV29-1,TRBJ2-2,TGCAGCGCAACCGGGTCTTACACCGGGGAGCTGTTTTTT,CSATGSYTGELFF
many,.,TRBV6-5,TRBJ1-2,TGTGCCAGCAGCTACGACGGAAACTATGGCTACACCTTC,CASSYDGNYGYTF
many,.,TRBV9,TRBJ2-7,TGTGCCAGCAGCGTCGCATCTAGCACGAGCTACGAGCAGTACTTC,CASSVASSTSYEQYF
.,TRBD1,TRBV7-9,TRBJ2-3,TGTGCCAGCAGTGAGGACAGGGAACGAGATACGCAGTATTTT,CASSEDRERDTQYF
few,.,TRBV11-3,TRBJ2-2,TGTGCCAGCAGCTACCGGGGCCTCGGGGAGCTGTTTTTT,CASSYRGLGELFF